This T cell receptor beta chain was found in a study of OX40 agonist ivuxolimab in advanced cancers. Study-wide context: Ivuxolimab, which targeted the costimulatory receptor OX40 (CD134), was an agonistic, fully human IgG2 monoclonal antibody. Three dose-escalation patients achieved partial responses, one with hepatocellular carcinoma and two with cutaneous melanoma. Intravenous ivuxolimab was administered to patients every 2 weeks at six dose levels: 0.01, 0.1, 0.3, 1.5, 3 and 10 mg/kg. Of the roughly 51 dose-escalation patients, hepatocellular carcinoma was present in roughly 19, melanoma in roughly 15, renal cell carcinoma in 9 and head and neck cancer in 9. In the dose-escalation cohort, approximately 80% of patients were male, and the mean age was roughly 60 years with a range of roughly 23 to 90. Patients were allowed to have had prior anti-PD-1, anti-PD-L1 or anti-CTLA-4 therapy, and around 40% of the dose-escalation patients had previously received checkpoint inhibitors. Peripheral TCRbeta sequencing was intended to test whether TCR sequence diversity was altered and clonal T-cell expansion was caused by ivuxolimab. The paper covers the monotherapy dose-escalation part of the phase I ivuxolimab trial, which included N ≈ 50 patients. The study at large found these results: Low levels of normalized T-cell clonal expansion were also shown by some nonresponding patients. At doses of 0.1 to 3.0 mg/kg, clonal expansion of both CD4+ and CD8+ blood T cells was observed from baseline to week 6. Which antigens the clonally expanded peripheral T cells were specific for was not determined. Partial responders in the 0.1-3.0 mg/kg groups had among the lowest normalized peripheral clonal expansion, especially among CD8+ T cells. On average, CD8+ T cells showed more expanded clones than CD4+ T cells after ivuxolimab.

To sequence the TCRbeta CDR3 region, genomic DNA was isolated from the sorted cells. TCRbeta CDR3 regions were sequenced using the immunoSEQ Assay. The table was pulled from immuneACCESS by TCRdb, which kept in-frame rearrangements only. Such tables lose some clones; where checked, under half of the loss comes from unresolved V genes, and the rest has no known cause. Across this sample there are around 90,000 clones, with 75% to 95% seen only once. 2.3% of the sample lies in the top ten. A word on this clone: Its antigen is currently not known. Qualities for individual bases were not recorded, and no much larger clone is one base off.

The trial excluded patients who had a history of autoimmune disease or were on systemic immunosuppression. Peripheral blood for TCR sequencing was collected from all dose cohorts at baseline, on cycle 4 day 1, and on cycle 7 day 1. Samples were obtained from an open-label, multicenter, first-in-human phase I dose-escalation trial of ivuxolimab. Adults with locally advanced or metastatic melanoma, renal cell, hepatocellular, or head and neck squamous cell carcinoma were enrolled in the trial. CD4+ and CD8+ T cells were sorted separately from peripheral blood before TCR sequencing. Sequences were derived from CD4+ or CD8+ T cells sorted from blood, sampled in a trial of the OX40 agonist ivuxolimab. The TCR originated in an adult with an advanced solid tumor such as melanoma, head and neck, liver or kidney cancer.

The DNA sequence follows: TGTGCCAGTAAGGACAGGGTGGGTGGCAATCAGCCCCAGCATTTT. The resulting protein is CASKDRVGGNQPQHF. Recombination connected TRBV19 to TRBJ1-5; TRBD1 agrees with 8 junctional bases. Trimming leaves V shorter by 7 bases and J shorter by 2 bases, with the junction holding 7 bases beyond the gene matches. Measured from the cysteine to the phenylalanine, the CDR3 is 15 residues long. Just the 45-base CDR3 DNA is kept, in frame starting at base 1. Taken from the germline V gene (reference sequence), the CDR1 and CDR2 loops are LNHDA and SQIVND.